This TCR beta chain was recorded in a study of T cell repertoires in cytomegalovirus infection. Whole-study context: CMV infection together with matching HLA type was indicated by public TCR beta signatures. Study findings and constraints: The response measured ex vivo was dominated by TCR beta clonotypes (HLA-C-restricted and CMV-specific). Identification of carriers of CMV plus the relevant HLA was achieved through cumulative public TCR beta family frequency.

Germline assignment: CDR1 SGDLS and CDR2 YYNGEE. V lost 4 bases and J lost 6, with 19 bases in between. The CDR3 totals 16 residues. As regards this clonotype: Its antigen is not known.

TCRdb ran MiXCR on the reads and lists one entry per CDR3 protein. The sample holds some 300,000 distinct CDR3 sequences, approximately 10% seen once. The specimen was PBMCs. This sequence joins TRBV9 and TRBJ2-2; D call uncertain. This TCR was recovered from a human donor in good health (CMV status not recorded). Some clones in this sample may be carry-over from other donors' samples. The chain's CDR3 is CASSSDLQSLPGELFF. Written as DNA, the CDR3 is TGTGCCAGCAGCAGTGACCTCCAGTCCCTGCCCGGGGAGCTGTTTTTT.